This TCR beta chain was captured by sequencing in a study of technical replicates of blood from a handful of donors. Assay used: immunoSEQ multiplex PCR; TCRdb lists only in-frame clones, some missing. The top ten hold just under 0.25% of the sample, which has approximately 76,000 clones, around 90% seen once. This TCR came from a human donor in good health. Sequencing was done on a sample of T cells isolated from PBMCs.

The CDR3: CASSLPTGTGSAKNIQYF. The CDR3 DNA reads TGTGCCAGCAGTCTTCCCACCGGGACAGGGTCAGCCAAAAACATTCAGTACTTC. The chain is built from TRBV28 and TRBJ2-4; 9 positions agree with TRBD1. Germline trimming cut 5 bases from V and 0 bases from J; bases unmatched to any gene: 11. Germline V gene data show CDR1 as MDHEN and CDR2 as SYDVKM. This CDR3 has 18 amino acids.